The 31 T cell receptor beta chains listed next were all sequenced from one sample in a study of cytomegalovirus exposure and HLA in healthy donors (TCRdb year 2017). The library was generated by the immunoSEQ multiplex PCR assay. For the multiplex PCR, a mixture combining 60 forward primers for TCR Vbeta segments and 13 reverse primers for TCR Jbeta segments was used. TCRdb carries this immuneACCESS record with in-frame sequences only. Its versions omit some clonotypes, under half of them owing to an unresolved V gene in the studies checked, with the rest unexplained. The record for this sample contains about 64,000 clones. 3.6% of the sample comes from the top ten. The sequencing input was PBMCs. The receptors originated from a woman aged 18-29 years in good health and CMV-seronegative.

The rearrangement links TRBV9 to TRBJ2-2; 9 bases line up with TRBD2. J lost 6 bases, V lost 9 bases, and 9 bases had no gene match. This CDR3 comprises 14 residues. CDR1 and CDR2 (germline): SGDLS, YYNGEE. This CDR3 reads CATTGGGAAGELFF. CDR3 coding DNA: TGTGCCACCACCGGCGGGGGGGCCGCCGGGGAGCTGTTTTTT. The whole variable domain, remainder taken from reference TRBV9 and TRBJ2-2, is DSGVTQTPKHLITATGQRVTLRCSPRSGDLSVYWYQQSLDQGLQFLIQYYNGEERAKGNILERFSAQQFPDLHSELNLSSLELGDSALYFCATTGGGAAGELFFGEGSRLTVL.

The genes are TRBV9 and TRBJ2-1; 7 bases agree with TRBD2. CDR1 and CDR2 from the germline V gene are SGDLS and YYNGEE. This CDR3 has 15 amino acids. The J segment lost 6 bases and the V segment lost 4 bases, leaving 10 bases of the junction unmatched. Written as DNA, the CDR3 is TGTGCCAGCAGCTACTTAGCGGGTAGGGGCAATGAGCAGTTCTTC. Translation: CASSYLAGRGNEQFF.

The chain recombines TRBV5-6 with TRBJ1-2; D is unclear. V was clipped by 4 bases and J by 2 bases, with 12 bases between them. Looked up from germline, CDR1 is SGHDT and CDR2 is YYEEEE. The CDR3 totals 14 residues. The CDR3 sequence is CASSLSGRNYGYTF. In DNA form, the CDR3 reads TGTGCCAGCAGCCTGTCAGGTCGGAACTATGGCTACACCTTC.

V is TRBV7-9 and J is TRBJ1-4; possible D gene TRBD1, 5 bases. Trimming cost V 2 bases and J 5 bases, with 9 bases left between them. From germline, CDR1 is SEHNR and CDR2 FQNEAQ (reference sequence). The CDR3 has 14 amino acids. CDR3 bases: TGTGCCAGCAGCTTATCAGGGTTCAATGAAAAACTGTTTTTT. This gives the protein CASSLSGFNEKLFF. The full variable domain, rest sourced from reference TRBV7-9 and TRBJ1-4, is DTGVSQNPRHKITKRGQNVTFRCDPISEHNRLYWYRQTLGQGPEFLTYFQNEAQLEKSRLLSDRFSAERPKGSFSTLEIQRTEQGDSAMYLCASSLSGFNEKLFFGSGTQLSVL.

The rearrangement uses TRBV6-4 and TRBJ1-4, with 7 bases that match TRBD1. The V segment lost 1 base and the J segment 6 bases; nucleotides outside the gene matches: 11. Germline V CDR1 and CDR2: MRHNA, SNTAGT. The CDR3 is made up of 17 amino acids. Here the CDR3 DNA reads TGTGCCAGCAGTGACTTTTTTCGGGGACAGAGATATGAAAAACTGTTTTTT. Its translation is CASSDFFRGQRYEKLFF.

As concerns this clone: One end of the junction does not line up with germline, which may come from a read error. The chain couples TRBV5-6 to TRBJ2-1, with 7 positions matching TRBD1. This CDR3 is 14 amino acids long. CDR1 is SGHDT, CDR2 YYEEEE, per germline. The CDR3 DNA sequence: TGTGCCAGCACCTTGACAGGGTTTCCCAATGAGCAGTTCTTC. It is translated as CASTLTGFPNEQFF. The variable domain in full, with the rest retrieved from reference TRBV5-6 and TRBJ2-1, is DAGVTQSPTHLIKTRGQQVTLRCSPKSGHDTVSWYQQALGQGPQFIFQYYEEEERQRGNFPDRFSGHQFPNYSSELNVNALLLGDSALYLCASTLTGFPNEQFFGPGTRLTVL.

The V call is TRBV7-9, the J call TRBJ2-7, with 9 bases aligning to TRBD2. Per germline, CDR1 SEHNR and CDR2 FQNEAQ (reference sequence). This CDR3 contains 15 residues. The ends lost 5 bases at V and 5 bases at J; junction bases unmatched: 10. CDR3 DNA sequence: TGTGCCAGCAGCCCAGCGGGGGGCGCAGTCGACGAGCAGTACTTC. Protein: CASSPAGGAVDEQYF. The full variable domain, with the rest looked up from reference TRBV7-9 and TRBJ2-7, is DTGVSQNPRHKITKRGQNVTFRCDPISEHNRLYWYRQTLGQGPEFLTYFQNEAQLEKSRLLSDRFSAERPKGSFSTLEIQRTEQGDSAMYLCASSPAGGAVDEQYFGPGTRLTVT.

This chain connects TRBV30 to TRBJ2-7; the D is unclear. The CDR3 totals 11 residues. Germline-derived CDR1 and CDR2 are GTSNPN and SVGIG (reference sequence). The V and J ends lost 0 bases and 6 bases respectively, with 6 bases between them. CDR3 sequence reads: CAWSVESEQYF. The DNA of the CDR3 is TGTGCCTGGAGTGTAGAGAGCGAGCAGTACTTC.

The V gene is TRBV18, the J gene TRBJ1-2; D is unresolved. Trimming took off 2 bases at V and 3 bases at J, with 7 bases between the two ends. Germline V gives CDR1 KGHSH, CDR2 LQKENI. The length of the CDR3 is 13 residues. The DNA for the CDR3 is TGTGCCAGCTCACCAAAGAGCCACTATGGCTACACCTTC. Its translation: CASSPKSHYGYTF.

The chain links TRBV11-3 to TRBJ2-1; D perhaps matches TRBD2 (6 bases). Germline loops: CDR1 SGHNT, CDR2 YENEEA. CDR3 size: 15 residues. The V gene lost 3 bases and the J gene lost 6 bases, with 15 bases spanning the gap. The CDR3 here is CASSFEGGVSNEQFF. The CDR3 nucleotides are TGTGCCAGCAGCTTCGAGGGCGGGGTTAGCAATGAGCAGTTCTTC.

The rearrangement uses TRBV6-1 and TRBJ2-3; 10 positions agree with TRBD1. The length of the CDR3 is 14 residues. After removal of 11 bases from V and 5 bases from J, the junction contained 10 bases not matched to a gene. The germline V gene encodes CDR1 MNHNS and CDR2 SASEGT. The CDR3 here is CARGTGEGVDTQYF. DNA of the CDR3: TGTGCCCGTGGGACAGGGGAGGGGGTAGATACGCAGTATTTT.

This chain joins TRBV6-1 and TRBJ2-7; D possibly corresponds to TRBD2 (5 bases). The length of the CDR3 is 13 residues. Between the trimmed V and J ends, which lost 11 bases and 5 bases, there was a span of 19 bases. Looked up from germline, CDR1 is MNHNS and CDR2 is SASEGT. The CDR3 DNA follows: TGTGCCGGGAGTGGCCGCTCTAGCCACGAGCAGTACTTC. It encodes CAGSGRSSHEQYF.

This rearrangement joins TRBV18 to TRBJ2-1, with 7 bases lining up with TRBD1. The CDR3 has 13 amino acids. Germline values: CDR1 KGHSH, CDR2 LQKENI. Trimming cost V 2 bases and J 15 bases; bases outside gene matches: 10. CDR3 amino acids: CASSPGDSVSLFF. The CDR3 DNA follows: TGTGCCAGCTCACCAGGGGACAGCGTCTCCCTGTTCTTC. Drawing the rest from reference TRBV18 and TRBJ2-1, the complete variable domain is NAGVMQNPRHLVRRRGQEARLRCSPMKGHSHVYWYRQLPEEGLKFMVYLQKENIIDESGMPKERFSAEFPKEGPSILRIQQVVRGDSAAYFCASSPGDSVSLFFGPGTRLTVL.

The chain uses TRBV5-1 and TRBJ2-7, with 8 nucleotides matching TRBD2. The germline gives CDR1 SGHRS, CDR2 YFSETQ. The CDR3 spans 13 residues. With V trimmed by 1 base and J by 6 bases, 3 bases remained unmatched. CDR3 region: CASSLTGGLEQYF. CDR3 sequence (DNA): TGCGCCAGCAGCTTGACGGGAGGGCTCGAGCAGTACTTC.

The chain recombines TRBV25-1 with TRBJ1-2; the D gene is possibly TRBD1 (5 bases). This CDR3 spans 14 amino acids. V was clipped by 1 base and J by 3 bases, with 9 bases between them. Germline V CDR1 and CDR2: MGHDK, SYGVNS. The CDR3 sequence: CASSEWGEDYGYTF. The CDR3 DNA reads as TGTGCCAGCAGTGAATGGGGGGAGGACTATGGCTACACCTTC.

The chain carries TRBV25-1 and TRBJ2-7; D gene uncertain. V was cut by 4 bases and J by 0 bases, with 10 bases left in between. The CDR3 runs 14 residues. The germline gives CDR1 MGHDK, CDR2 SYGVNS. The CDR3 DNA reads as TGTGCCAGCAGTGCCCAAGCAGGCTCCTACGAGCAGTACTTC. Translating gives CASSAQAGSYEQYF.

The chain has TRBV6-5 and TRBJ2-7, with TRBD1 identical over 7 bases. The CDR3 contains 13 residues. The germline CDR1 and CDR2 sequences are MNHEY and SVGAGI. V dropped 5 bases and J dropped 3; count of bases not matched to a gene: 4. The CDR3 bases are TGTGCCAGCAGTCCACGGGACAGCTACGAGCAGTACTTC. Its translation is CASSPRDSYEQYF.

The V call is TRBV4-2, the J call TRBJ2-7; 10 nucleotides line up with TRBD2. The length of the CDR3 is 19 residues. From germline, CDR1 is LGHNA and CDR2 YNFKEQ. Trimming took 0 bases from V and 2 from J; bases not matched to a gene: 13. DNA for the CDR3: TGTGCCAGCAGCCAAGATCCCCCTTGGTCGAGCGGGGGGGCCTACGAGCAGTACTTC. Encoded protein: CASSQDPPWSSGGAYEQYF.

The chain carries TRBV30 and TRBJ1-2; D call uncertain. V was clipped by 4 bases and J by 0 bases, with 9 bases between them. CDR3 length equals 13 residues. Germline V lookup: CDR1 GTSNPN, CDR2 SVGIG (reference sequence). The CDR3 nucleotides read TGTGCCTGGAACGGGTGGTCTAACTATGGCTACACCTTC. As protein: CAWNGWSNYGYTF.

CDR3 sequence: CSVEASGRGGEQYF. CDR3 in DNA: TGCAGCGTTGAAGCCAGCGGGAGAGGAGGCGAGCAGTACTTC. The gene calls are TRBV29-1 and TRBJ2-7, with 8 bases matching TRBD2. Trimming removed 1 base from V and 6 bases from J; junction bases left unmatched: 8. This CDR3 contains 14 residues. Per germline, CDR1 SQVTM and CDR2 ANQGSEA.

On this clone itself: The junction differs from germline at one of its ends, possibly a read error. The rearrangement uses TRBV30 and TRBJ2-5; a possible D gene is TRBD2 (5 bases). The CDR3 has 15 amino acids. CDR1 is GTSNPN, CDR2 SVGIG, per germline (reference sequence). The CDR3 DNA reads as TGTGCCGGGAGTGAAAAACGGTTTGGTCAAGAGACCCAGTACTTC. Amino acid sequence: CAGSEKRFGQETQYF.

The chain couples TRBV4-2 to TRBJ2-1; TRBD2 is a possible D gene (6 bases). CDR1 and CDR2 (germline): LGHNA, YNFKEQ. Between the trimmed V and J ends, which lost 3 bases and 2 bases, there was a span of 14 bases. This CDR3 is 16 amino acids long. The CDR3 region has the DNA TGTGCCAGCAGCCATGACGGGACGGGGGCCTACAATGAGCAGTTCTTC. This encodes CASSHDGTGAYNEQFF.

The chain uses TRBV5-6 and TRBJ2-7; 7 bases fit TRBD1. Germline CDR1 is SGHDT and CDR2 is YYEEEE. This CDR3 has 14 residues. J was trimmed by 1 base and V by 2 bases; bases with no gene match: 3. In DNA, the CDR3 is TGTGCCAGCAGCTTACCGGACAGGTCCTACGAGCAGTACTTC. It specifies CASSLPDRSYEQYF.

This chain joins TRBV11-3 and TRBJ1-2; D unresolved. The CDR3 contains 12 residues. From germline, CDR1 is SGHNT and CDR2 YENEEA. Trimming took off 3 bases at V and 6 bases at J, with 8 bases between the two ends. CDR3 sequence: CASSLRDNGYTF. The CDR3 region has the DNA TGTGCCAGCAGCTTGAGGGATAATGGCTACACCTTC.

The chain links TRBV9 to TRBJ1-1; D not certain. Germline V gene sequence: CDR1 SGDLS, CDR2 YYNGEE. The CDR3 runs to 13 residues. V lost 6 bases and J 1 base, leaving 10 bases between the germline ends. The chain's CDR3 is CASTSRGNTEAFF. CDR3 sequence (DNA): TGTGCCAGCACTAGTCGGGGGAACACTGAAGCTTTCTTT.

Turning to this clone: At one end the junction does not follow the germline gene, possibly because of a read error. The rearrangement links TRBV9 to TRBJ2-7, with 9 bases that match TRBD1. Germline V gives CDR1 SGDLS, CDR2 YYNGEE. This CDR3 comprises 13 residues. The CDR3 DNA reads as TGTGCCAGCAGCGTAGACCCGGGACAGGGTTCAGTTTTC. The encoded protein is CASSVDPGQGSVF.

The rearrangement uses TRBV6-1 and TRBJ2-6; D gene unclear. Trimming shortened V by 4 bases and J by 4 bases, and 14 bases separated the two germline ends. Germline V gene data show CDR1 as MNHNS and CDR2 as SASEGT. CDR3 size: 16 residues. The CDR3 region has the DNA TGTGCCAGCAGTGGACCACCCGGGTCAGGGGCCAACGTCCTGACTTTC. Translating gives CASSGPPGSGANVLTF.

This chain joins TRBV7-3 and TRBJ2-7, with TRBD1 identical over 7 bases. Germline values: CDR1 SGHTA, CDR2 FQGTGA. The CDR3 sequence is 14 residues long. The V gene end was trimmed by 5 bases and the J gene end by 2 bases; junction bases not matched to a gene: 6. CDR3 nucleotides: TGTGCCAGCAGCGTGAACAGGGGCCCCTACGAGCAGTACTTC. Protein sequence: CASSVNRGPYEQYF.

The chain has TRBV6-1 and TRBJ1-2, with 7 bases matching TRBD1. Germline values: CDR1 MNHNS, CDR2 SASEGT. With 7 bases clipped from V and 5 bases from J, the junction kept 13 bases outside the gene matches. CDR3 length: 15 residues. The CDR3 spells CASTHDAGGAYGYTF. CDR3 sequence (DNA): TGTGCCAGCACCCACGACGCAGGGGGTGCATATGGCTACACCTTC.

Here the CDR3 DNA reads TGCGCCAGCAGTCAATCTAGGATTATTCAGCGGGGACAGGGCGGTCAGCCCCAGCATTTT. It codes for CASSQSRIIQRGQGGQPQHF. This chain links TRBV23-1 with TRBJ1-5; 9 nucleotides line up with TRBD1. TRBV23-1 is known as an ORF, though its function is uncertain. V shed 0 bases, J shed 6 bases, and the junction held 18 bases outside the gene matches. The CDR3 consists of 20 residues.

The chain uses TRBV2 and TRBJ2-5, with D tentatively TRBD2 (6 bases). Germline V gene data show CDR1 as SNHLY and CDR2 as FYNNEI. V gave up 11 bases and J gave up 3 bases, with 13 bases separating them. The CDR3 extends over 12 amino acids. DNA for the CDR3: TGTGCCGGAGGCCCGGGGGAAGAGACCCAGTACTTC. The encoded protein is CAGGPGEETQYF.